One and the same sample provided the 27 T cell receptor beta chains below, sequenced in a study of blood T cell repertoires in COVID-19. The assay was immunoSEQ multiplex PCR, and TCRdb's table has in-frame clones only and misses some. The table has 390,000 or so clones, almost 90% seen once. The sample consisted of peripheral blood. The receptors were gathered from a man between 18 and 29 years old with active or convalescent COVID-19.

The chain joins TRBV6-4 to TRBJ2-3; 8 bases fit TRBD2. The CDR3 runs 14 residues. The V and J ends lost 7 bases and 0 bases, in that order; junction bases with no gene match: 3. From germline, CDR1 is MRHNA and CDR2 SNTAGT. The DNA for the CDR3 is TGTGCCAGCAAACGGGAGGGGAGCACAGATACGCAGTATTTT. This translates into CASKREGSTDTQYF.

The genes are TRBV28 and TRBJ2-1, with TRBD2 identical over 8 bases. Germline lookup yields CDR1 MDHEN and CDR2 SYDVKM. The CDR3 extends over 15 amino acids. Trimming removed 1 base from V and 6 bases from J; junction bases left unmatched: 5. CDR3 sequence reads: CASSLFGGAVNEQFF. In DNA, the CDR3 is TGTGCCAGCAGTTTATTCGGGGGGGCCGTCAATGAGCAGTTCTTC.

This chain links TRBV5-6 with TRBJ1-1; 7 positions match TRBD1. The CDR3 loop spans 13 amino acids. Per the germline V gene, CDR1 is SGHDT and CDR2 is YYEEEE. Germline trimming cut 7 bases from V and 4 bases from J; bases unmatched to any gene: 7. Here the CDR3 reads CASWRGLGTEAFF. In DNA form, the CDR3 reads TGTGCCAGCTGGAGGGGGCTTGGCACTGAAGCTTTCTTT.

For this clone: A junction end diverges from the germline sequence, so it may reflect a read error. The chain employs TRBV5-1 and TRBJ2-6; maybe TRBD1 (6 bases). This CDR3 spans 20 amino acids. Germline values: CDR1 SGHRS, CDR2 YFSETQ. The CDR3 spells CASSLAGQGSLRSGANVLTF. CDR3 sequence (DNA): TGCGCCAGCAGCTTGGCCGGGCAGGGGTCGCTCCGGTCTGGGGCCAACGTGCTGACTTTC.

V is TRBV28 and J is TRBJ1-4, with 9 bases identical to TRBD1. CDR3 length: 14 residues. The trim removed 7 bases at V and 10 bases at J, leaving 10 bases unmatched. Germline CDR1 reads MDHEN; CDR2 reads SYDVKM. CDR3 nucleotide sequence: TGTGCCAGCAACTCGGGACAGGGAAGGGGAAAACTGTTTTTT. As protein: CASNSGQGRGKLFF. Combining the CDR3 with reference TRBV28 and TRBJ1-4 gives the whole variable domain DVKVTQSSRYLVKRTGEKVFLECVQDMDHENMFWYRQDPGLGLRLIYFSYDVKMKEKGDIPEGYSVSREKKERFSLILESASTNQTSMYLCASNSGQGRGKLFFGSGTQLSVL.

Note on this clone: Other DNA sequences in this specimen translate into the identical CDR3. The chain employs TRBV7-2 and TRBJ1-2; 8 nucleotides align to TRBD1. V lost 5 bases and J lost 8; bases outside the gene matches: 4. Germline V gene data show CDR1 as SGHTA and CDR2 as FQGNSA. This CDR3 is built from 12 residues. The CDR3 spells CASSLDRGGYTF. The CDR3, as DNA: TGTGCCAGCAGCCTTGACAGGGGCGGCTACACCTTC.

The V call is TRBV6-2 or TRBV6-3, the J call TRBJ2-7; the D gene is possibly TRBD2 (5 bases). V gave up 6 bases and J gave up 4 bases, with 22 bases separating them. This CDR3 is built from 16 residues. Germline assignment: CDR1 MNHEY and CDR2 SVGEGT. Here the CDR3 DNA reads TGTGCCAGCAGCACCCCATGGACGGGGTTTTGGTACGAGCAGTACTTC. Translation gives CASSTPWTGFWYEQYF.

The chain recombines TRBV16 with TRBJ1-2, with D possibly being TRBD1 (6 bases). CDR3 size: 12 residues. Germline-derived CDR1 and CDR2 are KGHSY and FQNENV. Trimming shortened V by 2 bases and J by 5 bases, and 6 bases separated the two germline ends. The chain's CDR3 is CASSQTGYGYTF. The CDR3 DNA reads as TGTGCCAGCAGCCAAACAGGGTATGGCTACACCTTC.

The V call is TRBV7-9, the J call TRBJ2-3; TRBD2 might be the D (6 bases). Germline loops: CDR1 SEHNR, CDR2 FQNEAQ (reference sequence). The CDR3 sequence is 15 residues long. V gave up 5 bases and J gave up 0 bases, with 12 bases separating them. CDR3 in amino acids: CASSPQRVSTDTQYF. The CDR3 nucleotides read TGTGCCAGCAGCCCGCAGCGGGTCAGCACAGATACGCAGTATTTT.

The CDR3 is CASSPLTTGELFF. CDR3 sequence (DNA): TGTGCCAGCAGCCCACTAACCACCGGGGAGCTGTTTTTT. V and J are TRBV9 and TRBJ2-2, with D unclear. Looked up from germline, CDR1 is SGDLS and CDR2 is YYNGEE. The CDR3 is made up of 13 amino acids. V lost 4 bases and J lost 4, with 8 bases in between.

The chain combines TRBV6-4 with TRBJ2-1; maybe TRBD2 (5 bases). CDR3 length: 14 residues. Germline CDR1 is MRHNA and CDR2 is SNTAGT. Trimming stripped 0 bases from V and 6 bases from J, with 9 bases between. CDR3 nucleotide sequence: TGTGCCAGCAGTGACTCGGGAGCTTCCAATGAGCAGTTCTTC. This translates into CASSDSGASNEQFF.

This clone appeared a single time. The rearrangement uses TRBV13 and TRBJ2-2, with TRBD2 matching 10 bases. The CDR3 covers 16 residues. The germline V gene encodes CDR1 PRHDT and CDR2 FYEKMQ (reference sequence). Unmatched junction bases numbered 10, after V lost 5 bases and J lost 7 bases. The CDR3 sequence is CASSISGGALGGELFF. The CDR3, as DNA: TGTGCCAGCAGCATCAGCGGGGGGGCCTTGGGCGGGGAGCTGTTTTTT.

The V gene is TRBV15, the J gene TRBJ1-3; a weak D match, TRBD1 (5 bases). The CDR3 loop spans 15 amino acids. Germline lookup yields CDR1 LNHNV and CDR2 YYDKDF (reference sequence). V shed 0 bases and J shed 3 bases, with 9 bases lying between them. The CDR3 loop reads CATSRDPGGGNTIYF. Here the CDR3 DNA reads TGTGCCACCAGCAGAGATCCCGGGGGTGGAAACACCATATATTTT.

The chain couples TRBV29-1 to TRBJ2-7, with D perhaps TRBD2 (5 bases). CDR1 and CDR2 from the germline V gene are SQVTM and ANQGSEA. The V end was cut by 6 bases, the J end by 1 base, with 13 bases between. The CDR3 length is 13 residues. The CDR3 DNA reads TGCAGCGTCTCCCGGACTGGGTCCTACGAGCAGTACTTC. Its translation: CSVSRTGSYEQYF.

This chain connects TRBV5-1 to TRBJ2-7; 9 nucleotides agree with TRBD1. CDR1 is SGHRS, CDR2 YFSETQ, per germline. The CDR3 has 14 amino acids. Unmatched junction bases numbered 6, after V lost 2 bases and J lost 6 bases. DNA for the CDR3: TGCGCCAGCAGCTTCGGACAGGGGAAGGGCGAGCAGTACTTC. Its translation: CASSFGQGKGEQYF.

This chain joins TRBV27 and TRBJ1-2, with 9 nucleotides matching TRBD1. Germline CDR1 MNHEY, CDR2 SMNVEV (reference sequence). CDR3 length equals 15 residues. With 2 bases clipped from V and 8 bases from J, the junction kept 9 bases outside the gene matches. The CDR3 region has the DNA TGTGCCAGCAGTTTACTTCGGGACAGGGTACTGGGCTACACCTTC. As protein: CASSLLRDRVLGYTF.

The CDR3 sequence is CASTDGGGVTYNEQFF. The DNA of the CDR3 is TGTGCCAGCACCGATGGGGGAGGGGTGACCTACAATGAGCAGTTCTTC. The chain combines TRBV7-2 with TRBJ2-1; 7 positions match TRBD2. V gave up 7 bases and J gave up 2 bases; unmatched junction bases: 11. The germline gives CDR1 SGHTA, CDR2 FQGNSA. There are 16 residues in the CDR3.

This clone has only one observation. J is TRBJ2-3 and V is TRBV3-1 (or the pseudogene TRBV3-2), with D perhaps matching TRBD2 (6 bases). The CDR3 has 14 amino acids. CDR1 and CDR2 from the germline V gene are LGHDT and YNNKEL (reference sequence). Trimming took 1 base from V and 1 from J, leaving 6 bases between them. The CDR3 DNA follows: TGTGCCAGCAGCCAAGGGGGGGGCACAGATACGCAGTATTTT. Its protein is CASSQGGGTDTQYF.

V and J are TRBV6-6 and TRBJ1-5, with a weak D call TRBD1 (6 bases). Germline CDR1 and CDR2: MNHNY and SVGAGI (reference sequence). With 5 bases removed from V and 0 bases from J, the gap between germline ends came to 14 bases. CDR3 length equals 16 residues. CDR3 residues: CASSRRTAISNQPQHF. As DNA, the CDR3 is TGTGCCAGCAGTCGACGGACAGCCATTAGCAATCAGCCCCAGCATTTT.

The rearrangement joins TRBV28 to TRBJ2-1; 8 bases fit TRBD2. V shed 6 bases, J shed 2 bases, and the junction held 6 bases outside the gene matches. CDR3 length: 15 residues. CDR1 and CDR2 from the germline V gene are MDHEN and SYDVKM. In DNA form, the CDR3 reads TGTGCCAGCAGATATAGCGGGGCTACCTACAATGAGCAGTTCTTC. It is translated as CASRYSGATYNEQFF.

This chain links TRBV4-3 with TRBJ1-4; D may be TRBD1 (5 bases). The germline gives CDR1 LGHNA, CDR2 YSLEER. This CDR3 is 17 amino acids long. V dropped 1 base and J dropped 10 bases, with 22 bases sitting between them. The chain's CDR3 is CASSQVYPPASQGKLFF. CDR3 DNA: TGCGCCAGCAGCCAAGTATATCCCCCAGCTTCTCAGGGAAAACTGTTTTTT.

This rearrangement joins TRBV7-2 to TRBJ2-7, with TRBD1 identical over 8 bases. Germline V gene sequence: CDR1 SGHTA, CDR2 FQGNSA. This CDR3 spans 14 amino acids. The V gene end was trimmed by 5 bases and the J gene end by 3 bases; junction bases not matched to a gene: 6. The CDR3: CASSLRTGNYEQYF. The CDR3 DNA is TGTGCCAGCAGCCTCCGGACAGGGAACTACGAGCAGTACTTC.

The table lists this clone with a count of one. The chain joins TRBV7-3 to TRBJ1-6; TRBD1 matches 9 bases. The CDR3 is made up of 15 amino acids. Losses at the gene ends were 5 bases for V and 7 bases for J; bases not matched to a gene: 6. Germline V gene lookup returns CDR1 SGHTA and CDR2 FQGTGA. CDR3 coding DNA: TGTGCCAGCAGCGAGGGACAGGGTGCCAATTCACCCCTCCACTTT. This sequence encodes CASSEGQGANSPLHF.

The CDR3 DNA is TGTGCCAGCAGCTTAACTAGCGGGGGGGAGCTGTTTTTT. Translating gives CASSLTSGGELFF. The chain joins TRBV11-2 to TRBJ2-2; 9 bases fit TRBD2. With V trimmed by 2 bases and J by 8 bases, 0 bases remained unmatched. Germline CDR1 and CDR2: SGHAT and FQNNGV. This CDR3 spans 13 amino acids.

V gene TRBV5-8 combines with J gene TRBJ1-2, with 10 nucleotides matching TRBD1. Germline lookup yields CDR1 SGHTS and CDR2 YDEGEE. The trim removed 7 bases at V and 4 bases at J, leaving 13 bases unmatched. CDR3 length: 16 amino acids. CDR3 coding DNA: TGTGCCAGCCCCTCCGAAGGGACAGGGGTTATCTATGGCTACACCTTC. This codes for CASPSEGTGVIYGYTF. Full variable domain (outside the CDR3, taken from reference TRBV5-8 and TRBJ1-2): EAGVTQSPTHLIKTRGQQATLRCSPISGHTSVYWYQQALGLGLQFLLWYDEGEERNRGNFPPRFSGRQFPNYSSELNVNALELEDSALYLCASPSEGTGVIYGYTFGSGTRLTVV.

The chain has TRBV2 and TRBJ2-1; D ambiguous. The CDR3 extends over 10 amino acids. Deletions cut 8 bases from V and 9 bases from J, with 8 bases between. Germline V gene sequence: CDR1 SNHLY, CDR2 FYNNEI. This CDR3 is CASSTGEQFF. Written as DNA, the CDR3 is TGTGCCAGCTCAACGGGTGAGCAGTTCTTC. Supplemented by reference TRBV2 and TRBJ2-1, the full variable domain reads EPEVTQTPSHQVTQMGQEVILRCVPISNHLYFYWYRQILGQKVEFLVSFYNNEISEKSEIFDDQFSVERPDGSNFTLKIRSTKLEDSAMYFCASSTGEQFFGPGTRLTVL.

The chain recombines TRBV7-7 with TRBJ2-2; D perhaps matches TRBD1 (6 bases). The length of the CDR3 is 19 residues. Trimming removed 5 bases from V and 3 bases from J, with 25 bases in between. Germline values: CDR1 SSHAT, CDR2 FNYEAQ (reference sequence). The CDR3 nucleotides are TGTGCCAGCAGCCCCAAGATTATCAGTACTAACAGGGACACCGGGGAGCTGTTTTTT. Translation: CASSPKIISTNRDTGELFF.